This T cell receptor (beta chain) appears in the sequencing data of a study of tumor-infiltrating lymphocytes in primary liver carcinoma. In germline, CDR1 is SGHAT, CDR2 FQDESV (reference sequence). The CDR3 extends over 14 amino acids. Starting from around 500 ng of total RNA, TCR beta cDNA was produced with a primer in the constant region. Three nested multiplex PCR rounds, a slightly modified ARM-PCR, produced the libraries for TCR beta. A C-beta reverse primer was combined with TRBV1-TRBV30 forward primers in the first two PCR rounds, and each round had roughly 9 cycles. In TCRdb, the multiplex PCR reads were re-called with MiXCR into one record per CDR3 protein. Of fewer than 400,000 distinct CDR3 sequences listed, about 62% are singletons. In the case of this clonotype: The germline gene is not matched at one end of the junction; a read error may be the cause.

Out of unsorted whole blood came the blood RNA, and germline DNA was extracted as well. The rearrangement links TRBV11-1 to TRBJ1-2; 7 bases line up with TRBD1. What was sequenced was peripheral blood. The receptor was derived from a man aged 40-55 years with primary liver carcinoma and hepatitis B virus infection. CDR3 sequence (DNA): TGTGCCAGCAGCGCTACAGGGGCCCAGTATGGTTACACCTTC. The encoded protein is CASSATGAQYGYTF.